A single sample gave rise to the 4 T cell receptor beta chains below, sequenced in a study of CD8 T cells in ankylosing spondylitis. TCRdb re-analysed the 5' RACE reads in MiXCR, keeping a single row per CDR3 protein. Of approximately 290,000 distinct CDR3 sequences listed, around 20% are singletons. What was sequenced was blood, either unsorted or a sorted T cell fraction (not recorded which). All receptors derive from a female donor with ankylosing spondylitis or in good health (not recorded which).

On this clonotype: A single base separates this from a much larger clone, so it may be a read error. The CDR3 DNA reads as TGCAGCGTTGGGCATTACAATGAGCAGTACTTC. It encodes CSVGHYNEQYF. The chain combines TRBV29-1 with TRBJ2-1; D gene unclear. Near its end, the DNA agrees better with TRBJ2-7, so the J call may be wrong. The CDR3 loop spans 11 amino acids. Germline V gene sequence: CDR1 SQVTM, CDR2 ANQGSEA.

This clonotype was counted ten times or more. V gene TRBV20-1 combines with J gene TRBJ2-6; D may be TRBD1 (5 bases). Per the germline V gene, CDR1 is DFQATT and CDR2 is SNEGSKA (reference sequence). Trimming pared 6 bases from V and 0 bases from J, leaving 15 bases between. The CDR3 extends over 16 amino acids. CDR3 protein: CSAIQAFVSGANVLTF. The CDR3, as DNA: TGCAGTGCCATACAGGCTTTCGTCTCTGGGGCCAACGTCCTGACTTTC.

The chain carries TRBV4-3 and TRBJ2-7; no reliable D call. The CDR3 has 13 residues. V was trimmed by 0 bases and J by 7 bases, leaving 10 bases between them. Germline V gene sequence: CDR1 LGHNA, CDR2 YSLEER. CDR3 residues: CASSQERKREQYF. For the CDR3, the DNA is TGCGCCAGCAGCCAAGAGAGGAAGCGAGAGCAGTACTTC.

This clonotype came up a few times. The CDR3 bases are TGCAGTGCGAGGGACAGTATCGAGCGGAACACCGGGGAGCTGTTTTTT. Its protein product is CSARDSIERNTGELFF. The chain has TRBV20-1 and TRBJ2-2; 7 bases are a match to TRBD1. V gave up 6 bases and J gave up 1 base; unmatched junction bases: 11. The germline V gene encodes CDR1 DFQATT and CDR2 SNEGSKA (reference sequence). The CDR3 is 16 amino acids.